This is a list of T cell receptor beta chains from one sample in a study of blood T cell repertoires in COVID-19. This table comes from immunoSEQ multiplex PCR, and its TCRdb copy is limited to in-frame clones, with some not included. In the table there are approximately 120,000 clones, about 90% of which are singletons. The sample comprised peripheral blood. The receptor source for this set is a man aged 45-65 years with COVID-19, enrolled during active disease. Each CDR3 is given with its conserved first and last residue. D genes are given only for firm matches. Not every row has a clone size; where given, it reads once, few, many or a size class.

CDR3: CASSMTSLSSYEQYF
DNA: TGTGCCAGTAGTATGACTTCATTAAGCTCCTACGAGCAGTACTTC
V: TRBV19
J: TRBJ2-7
size: once
D: -

CDR3: CASSPRDLASGELFF
DNA: TGTGCCAGCAGCCCCCGGGATCTAGCAAGTGGGGAGCTGTTTTTT
V: TRBV27
J: TRBJ2-2
size: -
D: -

CDR3: CASSLEGVGNSPLHF
DNA: TGTGCCAGCAGCCTCGAGGGGGTCGGGAATTCACCCCTCCACTTT
V: TRBV9
J: TRBJ1-6
size: -
D: -

CDR3: CASSGTGEAKNIQYF
DNA: TGTGCCAGCAGCGGAACAGGGGAAGCCAAAAACATTCAGTACTTC
V: TRBV2
J: TRBJ2-4
size: -
D: TRBD1

CDR3: CASRILAGVNNEQFF
DNA: TGTGCCAGCAGGATACTAGCGGGAGTTAACAATGAGCAGTTCTTC
V: TRBV27
J: TRBJ2-1
size: -
D: TRBD2

CDR3: CASSQAEDRVDNEQFF
DNA: TGCGCCAGCAGCCAAGCGGAGGACAGGGTCGACAATGAGCAGTTCTTC
V: TRBV4-1
J: TRBJ2-1
size: -
D: TRBD1

CDR3: CASSPRGFTPGNTIYF
DNA: TGTGCCAGCTCACCAAGAGGGTTCACACCTGGAAACACCATATATTTT
V: TRBV18
J: TRBJ1-3
size: -
D: -

CDR3: CASSRDSVASGANVLTF
DNA: TGCGCCAGCAGTCGGGACAGTGTTGCCTCTGGGGCCAACGTCCTGACTTTC
V: TRBV5-1
J: TRBJ2-6
size: -
D: TRBD1

CDR3: CASSGDREAGASEQYF
DNA: TGTGCCAGTAGTGGGGACAGGGAGGCGGGAGCGAGCGAGCAGTACTTC
V: TRBV19
J: TRBJ2-7
size: once
D: TRBD1

CDR3: CASSYARTGSPLHF
DNA: TGTGCCAGCAGTTACGCAAGAACGGGTTCACCCCTCCACTTT
V: TRBV6-6
J: TRBJ1-6
size: -
D: -

CDR3: CATSVQGRTQYF
DNA: TGTGCCACAAGTGTTCAGGGTCGGACGCAGTATTTT
V: TRBV24-1
J: TRBJ2-3
size: -
D: -

CDR3: CASSPGLAGGGSSYNEQFF
DNA: TGTGCCAGCAGCCCTGGACTAGCGGGGGGCGGGAGCTCCTACAATGAGCAGTTCTTC
V: TRBV3-1/TRBV3-2
J: TRBJ2-1
size: -
D: TRBD2

CDR3: CASSSGVSTDTQYF
DNA: TGTGCCAGCAGTTCAGGGGTTAGCACAGATACGCAGTATTTT
V: TRBV27
J: TRBJ2-3
size: -
D: -